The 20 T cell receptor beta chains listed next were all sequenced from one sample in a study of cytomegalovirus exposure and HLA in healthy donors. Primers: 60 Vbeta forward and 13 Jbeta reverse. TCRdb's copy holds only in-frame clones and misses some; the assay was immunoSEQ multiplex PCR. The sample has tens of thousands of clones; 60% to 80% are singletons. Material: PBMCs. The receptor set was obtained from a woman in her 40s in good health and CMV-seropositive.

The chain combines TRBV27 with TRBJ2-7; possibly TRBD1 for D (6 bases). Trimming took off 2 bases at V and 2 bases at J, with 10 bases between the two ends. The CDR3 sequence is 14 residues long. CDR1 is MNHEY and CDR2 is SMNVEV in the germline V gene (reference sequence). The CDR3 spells CASSLRGITYEQYF. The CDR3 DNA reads TGTGCCAGCAGTTTAAGGGGGATCACCTACGAGCAGTACTTC.

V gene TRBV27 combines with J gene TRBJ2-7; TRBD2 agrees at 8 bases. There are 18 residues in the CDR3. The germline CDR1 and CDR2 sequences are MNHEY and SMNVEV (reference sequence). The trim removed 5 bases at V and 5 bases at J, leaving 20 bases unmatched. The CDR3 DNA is TGTGCCAGCAGTCTCACACCCCCGCGGGGGGCGTTCGTCCACGAGCAGTACTTC. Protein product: CASSLTPPRGAFVHEQYF.

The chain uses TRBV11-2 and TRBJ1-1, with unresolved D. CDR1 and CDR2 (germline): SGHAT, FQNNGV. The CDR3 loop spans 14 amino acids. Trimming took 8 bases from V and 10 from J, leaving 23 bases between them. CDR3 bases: TGTGCCAGCTGCCCCCCTTCGGGGTCCCTTAGAGCTTTCTTT. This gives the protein CASCPPSGSLRAFF.

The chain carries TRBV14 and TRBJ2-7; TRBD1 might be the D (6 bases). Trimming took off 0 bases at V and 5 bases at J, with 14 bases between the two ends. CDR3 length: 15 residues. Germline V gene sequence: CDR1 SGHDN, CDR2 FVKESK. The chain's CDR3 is CASSQETGLVNEQYF. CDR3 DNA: TGTGCCAGCAGCCAAGAAACAGGGCTCGTCAACGAGCAGTACTTC.

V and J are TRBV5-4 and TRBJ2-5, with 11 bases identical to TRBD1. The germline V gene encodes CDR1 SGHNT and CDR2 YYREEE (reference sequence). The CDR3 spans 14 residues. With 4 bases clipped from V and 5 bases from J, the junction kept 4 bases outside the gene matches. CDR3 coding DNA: TGTGCCAGCAGCGGGCGGACAGGGGGCGAGACCCAGTACTTC. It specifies CASSGRTGGETQYF.

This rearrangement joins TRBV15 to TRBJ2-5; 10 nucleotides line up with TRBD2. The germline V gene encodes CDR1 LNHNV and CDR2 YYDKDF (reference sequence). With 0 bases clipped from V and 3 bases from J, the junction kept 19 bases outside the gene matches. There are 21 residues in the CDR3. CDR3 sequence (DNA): TGTGCCACCAGCAGAGACTGGAACAGCGGGGGGGCCCAGTGGCAAGAAGAGACCCAGTACTTC. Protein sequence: CATSRDWNSGGAQWQEETQYF.

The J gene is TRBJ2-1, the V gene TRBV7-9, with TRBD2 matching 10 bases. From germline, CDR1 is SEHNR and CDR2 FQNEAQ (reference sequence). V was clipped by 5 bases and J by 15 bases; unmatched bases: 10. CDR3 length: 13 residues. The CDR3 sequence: CASSPRTSGPRFF. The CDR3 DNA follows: TGTGCCAGCAGCCCAAGGACTAGCGGTCCCAGGTTCTTC.

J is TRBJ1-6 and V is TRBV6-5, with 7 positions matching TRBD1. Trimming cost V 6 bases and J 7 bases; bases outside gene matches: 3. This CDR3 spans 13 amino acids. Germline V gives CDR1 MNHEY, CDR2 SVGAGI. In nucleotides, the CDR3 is TGTGCCAGCAGGCTGGACAGGAATTCACCCCTCCACTTT. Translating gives CASRLDRNSPLHF.

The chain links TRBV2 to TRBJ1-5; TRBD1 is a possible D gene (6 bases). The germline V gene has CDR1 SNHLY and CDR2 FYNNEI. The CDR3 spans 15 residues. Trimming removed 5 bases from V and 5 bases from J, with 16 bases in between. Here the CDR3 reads CASSHPGQMDQPQHF. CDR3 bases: TGTGCCAGCAGTCATCCTGGACAGATGGATCAGCCCCAGCATTTT.

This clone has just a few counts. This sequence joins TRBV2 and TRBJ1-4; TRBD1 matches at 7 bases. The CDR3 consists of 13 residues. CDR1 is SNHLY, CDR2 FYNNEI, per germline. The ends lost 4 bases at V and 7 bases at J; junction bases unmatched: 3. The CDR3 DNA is TGTGCCAGCAGTGCAGGGGGTGTTGAAAAACTGTTTTTT. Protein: CASSAGGVEKLFF.

The CDR3 reads CAISESGGSYNEQFF. CDR3 bases: TGTGCCATCAGTGAGAGCGGGGGCTCCTACAATGAGCAGTTCTTC. This chain links TRBV10-3 with TRBJ2-1; TRBD2 matches 8 bases. The CDR3 contains 15 residues. CDR1 and CDR2 (germline): ENHRY, SYGVKD. Trimming removed 2 bases from V and 0 bases from J; junction bases left unmatched: 0.

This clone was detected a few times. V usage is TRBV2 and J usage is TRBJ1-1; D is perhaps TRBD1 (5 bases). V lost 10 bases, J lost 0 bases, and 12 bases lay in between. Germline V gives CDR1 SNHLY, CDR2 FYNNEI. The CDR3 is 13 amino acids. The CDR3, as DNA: TGTGCCATTCGGGGGAGCATGAACACTGAAGCTTTCTTT. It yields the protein CAIRGSMNTEAFF.

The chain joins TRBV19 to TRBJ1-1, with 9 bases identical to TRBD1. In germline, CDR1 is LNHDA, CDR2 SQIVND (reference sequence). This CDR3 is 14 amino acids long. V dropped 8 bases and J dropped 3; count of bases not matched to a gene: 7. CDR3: CASGVRDRDTEAFF. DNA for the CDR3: TGTGCCAGTGGAGTACGGGACAGGGACACTGAAGCTTTCTTT.

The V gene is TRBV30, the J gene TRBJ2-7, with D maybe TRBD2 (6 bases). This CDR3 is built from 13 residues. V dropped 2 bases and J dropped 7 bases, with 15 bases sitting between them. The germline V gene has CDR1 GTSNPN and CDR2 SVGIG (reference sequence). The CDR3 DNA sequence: TGTGCCTGGAGTTGGCGCCCCCGGGAGGAGCAGTACTTC. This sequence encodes CAWSWRPREEQYF.

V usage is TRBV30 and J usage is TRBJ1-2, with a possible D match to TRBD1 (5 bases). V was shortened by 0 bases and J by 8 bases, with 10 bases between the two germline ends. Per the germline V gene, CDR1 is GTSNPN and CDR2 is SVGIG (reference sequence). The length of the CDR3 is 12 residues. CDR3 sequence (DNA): TGTGCCTGGAGTGTACAGGCCATCGGCTACACCTTC. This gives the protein CAWSVQAIGYTF. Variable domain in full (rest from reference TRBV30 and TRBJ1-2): SQTIHQWPATLVQPVGSPLSLECTVEGTSNPNLYWYRQAAGRGLQLLFYSVGIGQISSEVPQNLSASRPQDRQFILSSKKLLLSDSGFYLCAWSVQAIGYTFGSGTRLTVV.

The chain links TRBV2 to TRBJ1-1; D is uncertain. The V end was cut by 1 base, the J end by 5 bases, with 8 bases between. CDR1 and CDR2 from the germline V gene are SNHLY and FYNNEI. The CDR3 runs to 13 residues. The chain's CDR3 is CASSEVGGTEAFF. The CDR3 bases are TGTGCCAGCAGTGAAGTTGGCGGGACTGAAGCTTTCTTT.

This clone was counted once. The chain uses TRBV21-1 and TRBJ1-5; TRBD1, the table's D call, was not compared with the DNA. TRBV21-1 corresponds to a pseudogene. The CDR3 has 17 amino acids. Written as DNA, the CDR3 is TGTGCCAGCAGCCATAGGAGACAGTTTTATAGCAATCAGCCCCAGCATTTT. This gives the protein CASSHRRQFYSNQPQHF.

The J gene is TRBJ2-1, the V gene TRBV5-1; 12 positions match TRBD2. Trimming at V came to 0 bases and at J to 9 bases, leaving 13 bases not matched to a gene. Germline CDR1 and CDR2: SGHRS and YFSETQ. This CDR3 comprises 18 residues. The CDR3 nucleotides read TGCGCCAGCAGCTTGGAGGCTAGCGGGGGGGTAAATCCAGTTGAGCAGTTCTTC. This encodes CASSLEASGGVNPVEQFF. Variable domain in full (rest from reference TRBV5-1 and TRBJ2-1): KAGVTQTPRYLIKTRGQQVTLSCSPISGHRSVSWYQQTPGQGLQFLFEYFSETQRNKGNFPGRFSGRQFSNSRSEMNVSTLELGDSALYLCASSLEASGGVNPVEQFFGPGTRLTVL.

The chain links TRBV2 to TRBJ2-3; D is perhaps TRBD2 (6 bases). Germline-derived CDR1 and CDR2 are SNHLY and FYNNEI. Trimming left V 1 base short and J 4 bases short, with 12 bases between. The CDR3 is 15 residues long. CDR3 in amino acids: CASSEGEVEADTQYF. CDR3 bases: TGTGCCAGCAGTGAAGGGGAGGTAGAAGCAGATACGCAGTATTTT.

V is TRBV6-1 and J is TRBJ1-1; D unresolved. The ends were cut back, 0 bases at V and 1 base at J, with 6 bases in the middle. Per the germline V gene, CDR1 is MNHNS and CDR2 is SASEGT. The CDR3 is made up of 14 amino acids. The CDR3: CASSEAGWNTEAFF. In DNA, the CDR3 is TGTGCCAGCAGTGAAGCGGGCTGGAACACTGAAGCTTTCTTT.